Sequencing of this T cell receptor (beta chain) was carried out in a study of T cell responses to AZD1222 COVID-19 vaccine. The J segment lost 3 bases and the V segment lost 2 bases, leaving 6 bases of the junction unmatched. Germline V lookup: CDR1 MGHDK, CDR2 SYGVNS. There are 15 residues in the CDR3. On this clone itself: Its antigen remains unknown.

General study results and limits: Mostly white British, mostly female donors; authors suggested clonal diversity may be underestimated. The span of vaccine-associated CD4 TCRs extended across spike, with dominance at 160-218 and 743-854. Without day 14 samples, only post-peak T cell repertoires were studied. Spike-specific TCRs gained breadth and depth after people received two AZD1222 doses.

Profiling relied on immunoSEQ multiplex PCR, and the TCRdb table lists in-frame clones only, not all of them. The repertoire holds 150,000 to 200,000 clones, with about 92% as singletons. The receptor was derived from an adult in good health. The V call is TRBV25-1, the J call TRBJ2-7; 8 bases fit TRBD1. This material consisted of peripheral blood, taken on day 0 of AZD1222 vaccination. In DNA, the CDR3 is TGTGCCAGCAGTGAACGGGGGACAGGTAACTACGAGCAGTACTTC. Its protein product is CASSERGTGNYEQYF.